This T cell receptor (beta chain) was obtained from a study of blood T cell repertoires in COVID-19. The table came from immunoSEQ multiplex PCR; TCRdb's copy has only in-frame clones and leaves some out. Of some 300,000 clones listed, around 90% are singletons. The CDR3 length is 19 residues. V lost 3 bases, J lost 0 bases, and 10 bases stayed unmatched. Germline V gives CDR1 MGHRA, CDR2 YSYEKL. Cohort 3 recovered donors had two negative PCRs, clearance, or symptom resolution. This rearrangement joins TRBV4-1 to TRBJ2-7, with TRBD2 identical over 14 bases. Material: PBMCs or T cells enriched from blood (not recorded which). The sequence came from a woman aged 25-40 years who had recovered from COVID-19. In DNA, the CDR3 is TGCGCCAGCAGCCAGGGGGGACTAGCGGGAGACTTCCACTCCTACGAGCAGTACTTC. Encoded protein: CASSQGGLAGDFHSYEQYF.